Presented here are 20 T cell receptor beta chains from one specimen sequenced in a study of cytomegalovirus exposure and HLA in healthy donors. The primer mix had 60 Vbeta and 13 Jbeta primers. Repertoires were generated with immunoSEQ multiplex PCR, while TCRdb's copy carries only in-frame clones and drops some. The sample consists of fewer than 250,000 clones, under 80% of them appearing once. Input material: PBMCs. These receptor sequences come from a woman in her 30s in good health and CMV-seronegative.

This sequence joins TRBV9 and TRBJ2-3; 11 bases line up with TRBD2. V trimming: 4 bases; J trimming: 5 bases; junction bases outside the gene matches: 6. The CDR3 runs 15 residues. From germline, CDR1 is SGDLS and CDR2 YYNGEE. CDR3 residues: CASSFSGGAGDTQYF. The CDR3 DNA sequence: TGTGCCAGCAGCTTTAGCGGGGGGGCCGGAGATACGCAGTATTTT. Based on the CDR3 plus reference TRBV9 and TRBJ2-3, the full variable domain is DSGVTQTPKHLITATGQRVTLRCSPRSGDLSVYWYQQSLDQGLQFLIQYYNGEERAKGNILERFSAQQFPDLHSELNLSSLELGDSALYFCASSFSGGAGDTQYFGPGTRLTVL.

The V call is TRBV6-4, the J call TRBJ2-1; 8 bases fit TRBD1. The CDR3 is 19 residues long. Trimming cost V 4 bases and J 0 bases; bases outside gene matches: 14. Germline values: CDR1 MRHNA, CDR2 SNTAGT. CDR3 bases: TGTGCCAGCAGTGTCCCCGACGACCCGGGACAGGTCTCCTACAATGAGCAGTTCTTC. Amino acids: CASSVPDDPGQVSYNEQFF.

V and J are TRBV5-1 and TRBJ2-3; TRBD2 might be the D (5 bases). The V gene lost 7 bases and the J gene lost 5 bases, with 8 bases spanning the gap. Germline CDR1 SGHRS, CDR2 YFSETQ. The CDR3 sequence is 11 residues long. CDR3 protein: CASLEGDTQYF. Written as DNA, the CDR3 is TGCGCCAGCTTAGAGGGAGATACGCAGTATTTT.

V gene TRBV7-9 combines with J gene TRBJ2-3; D is ambiguous. Germline CDR1 SEHNR, CDR2 FQNEAQ (reference sequence). Trimming cost V 1 base and J 0 bases, with 5 bases left between them. The length of the CDR3 is 14 residues. The CDR3 protein is CASSLVTSTDTQYF. The DNA for the CDR3 is TGTGCCAGCAGCTTAGTTACTAGCACAGATACGCAGTATTTT.

The chain couples TRBV11-2 to TRBJ2-5, with 8 bases matching TRBD1. In germline, CDR1 is SGHAT, CDR2 FQNNGV. The CDR3 covers 15 residues. J lost 2 bases, V lost 2 bases, and 4 bases had no gene match. CDR3 coding DNA: TGTGCCAGCAGCTTACGACAGGGGCTACAAGAGACCCAGTACTTC. Translation: CASSLRQGLQETQYF.

With respect to this clone: Germline is not matched at one junction end, which may reflect a read error. The chain has TRBV7-9 and TRBJ1-1; 11 nucleotides align to TRBD1. The CDR3 spans 17 residues. Germline V lookup: CDR1 SEHNR, CDR2 FQNEAQ (reference sequence). CDR3 in DNA: TGTGGCAGCAGCTTAGGGACAGGGGGAATAGGGAACACTGAAGCTTTCTTT. Translating it yields CGSSLGTGGIGNTEAFF.

V is TRBV7-8 and J is TRBJ1-1; D remains ambiguous. Germline V gives CDR1 SGHVS, CDR2 FQNEAQ. The V and J ends lost 2 bases and 4 bases respectively, with 17 bases between them. The CDR3 runs 16 residues. Here the CDR3 reads CASSLNYGGLGTEAFF. DNA for the CDR3: TGTGCCAGCAGCTTAAATTACGGCGGGTTAGGCACTGAAGCTTTCTTT.

The V and J genes are TRBV9 and TRBJ2-3; 9 nucleotides agree with TRBD2. V was clipped by 4 bases and J by 1 base; unmatched bases: 7. Germline CDR1 SGDLS, CDR2 YYNGEE. The CDR3 covers 16 residues. CDR3 amino acids: CASSPWASGGTDTQYF. DNA for the CDR3: TGTGCCAGCAGCCCCTGGGCTAGCGGGGGCACAGATACGCAGTATTTT.

The rearrangement links TRBV6-1 to TRBJ1-4; possibly TRBD1 for D (6 bases). Trimming removed 4 bases at V and 7 bases at J, with 16 bases between. This CDR3 contains 15 residues. Per the germline V gene, CDR1 is MNHNS and CDR2 is SASEGT. The CDR3 DNA is TGTGCCAGCAGTGTGGGACATTCAGAGGTTGAAAAACTGTTTTTT. This sequence encodes CASSVGHSEVEKLFF.

The chain recombines TRBV2 with TRBJ1-2; a possible D gene is TRBD1 (5 bases). Trimming cost V 5 bases and J 3 bases, with 10 bases left between them. Germline CDR1 is SNHLY and CDR2 is FYNNEI. There are 13 residues in the CDR3. The CDR3 region is CASSSTGDYGYTF. In DNA, the CDR3 is TGTGCCAGCAGTTCAACAGGAGACTATGGCTACACCTTC.

The genes are TRBV6-6 and TRBJ1-4; 7 bases match TRBD1. The V and J ends lost 0 bases and 3 bases, in that order; junction bases with no gene match: 1. This CDR3 spans 15 amino acids. Germline V lookup: CDR1 MNHNY, CDR2 SVGAGI (reference sequence). CDR3 residues: CASSYSGQPNEKLFF. The CDR3 DNA follows: TGTGCCAGCAGTTACTCGGGACAGCCTAATGAAAAACTGTTTTTT.

As concerns this clone: At one end the junction does not follow the germline gene, possibly because of a read error. This sequence joins TRBV29-1 and TRBJ1-1; D is perhaps TRBD1 (6 bases). The CDR3 totals 11 residues. CDR1 and CDR2 from the germline V gene are SQVTM and ANQGSEA. The CDR3 protein is CSLDRGSEAFF. The CDR3 DNA sequence: TGCAGCCTTGATAGGGGGTCTGAAGCTTTCTTT.

The chain has TRBV20-1 and TRBJ2-3; no definite D call. The CDR3 length is 11 residues. Germline V gene sequence: CDR1 DFQATT, CDR2 SNEGSKA (reference sequence). V was cut by 4 bases and J by 4 bases, with 6 bases left in between. The CDR3, as DNA: TGCAGTGCTAAAGCGCCAGATACGCAGTATTTT. This encodes CSAKAPDTQYF.

This clone was observed once. The chain has TRBV15 and TRBJ1-6; 10 nucleotides agree with TRBD1. V lost 3 bases to trimming and J lost 7 bases; unmatched junction nucleotides: 3. From germline, CDR1 is LNHNV and CDR2 YYDKDF (reference sequence). The CDR3 length is 15 residues. The CDR3 protein is CATSSQDRGNSPLHF. The CDR3 DNA reads TGTGCCACCAGCAGCCAGGACAGGGGGAATTCACCCCTCCACTTT.

The J gene is TRBJ2-1, the V gene TRBV19; TRBD2 is a possible D gene (6 bases). Trimming pared 0 bases from V and 5 bases from J, leaving 11 bases between. This CDR3 spans 15 amino acids. CDR1 is LNHDA, CDR2 SQIVND, per germline (reference sequence). This chain's CDR3 is CASSIEAGENNEQFF. The CDR3 region has the DNA TGTGCCAGTAGTATAGAAGCGGGTGAGAACAATGAGCAGTTCTTC.

The V and J genes are TRBV9 and TRBJ2-3; TRBD2 matches at 7 bases. The CDR3 totals 14 residues. J lost 6 bases, V lost 4 bases, and 8 bases had no gene match. Germline V gene sequence: CDR1 SGDLS, CDR2 YYNGEE. CDR3 protein: CASSPQNGRDTQYF. CDR3 nucleotides: TGTGCCAGCAGCCCCCAAAACGGGAGGGATACGCAGTATTTT.

V gene TRBV19 combines with J gene TRBJ2-5; 11 bases are shared with TRBD1. The J call could be wrong; TRBJ2-7 is a better fit for the DNA end. The CDR3 contains 14 residues. In germline, CDR1 is LNHDA, CDR2 SQIVND (reference sequence). CDR3 nucleotides: TGTGCCAGTAGTCCGGGACAGGGGGTCTACGAGCAGTACTTC. This encodes CASSPGQGVYEQYF.

The V call is TRBV7-6, the J call TRBJ2-7, with 8 nucleotides matching TRBD1. The ends lost 2 bases at V and 7 bases at J; junction bases unmatched: 4. CDR1 SGHVS and CDR2 FNYEAQ come from the germline V gene. The length of the CDR3 is 13 residues. CDR3 loop: CASSLQGAREQYF. CDR3 nucleotides: TGTGCCAGCAGCTTACAGGGGGCTCGGGAGCAGTACTTC. The full variable domain, completed using reference TRBV7-6 and TRBJ2-7, is GAGVSQSPRYKVTKRGQDVALRCDPISGHVSLYWYRQALGQGPEFLTYFNYEAQQDKSGLPNDRFSAERPEGSISTLTIQRTEQRDSAMYRCASSLQGAREQYFGPGTRLTVT.

The gene calls are TRBV5-1 and TRBJ2-2; the D gene is possibly TRBD1 (6 bases). The CDR3 has 15 amino acids. The V and J ends lost 4 bases and 5 bases respectively, with 15 bases between them. Germline V gene lookup returns CDR1 SGHRS and CDR2 YFSETQ. DNA of the CDR3: TGCGCCAGCAGCCGTCAGGGGAAGTGGACCGGGGAGCTGTTTTTT. Translating gives CASSRQGKWTGELFF.

This clone was seen once. The chain employs TRBV29-1 and TRBJ1-1; possible D gene TRBD1, 6 bases. The CDR3 consists of 15 residues. V was shortened by 7 bases and J by 8 bases, with 26 bases between the two germline ends. CDR1 and CDR2 (germline): SQVTM, ANQGSEA. For the CDR3, the DNA is TGCAGCGCTGGGGGCGCCGTACCTTTGCGGTTAGAAGCTTTCTTT. Protein: CSAGGAVPLRLEAFF. Drawing the rest from reference TRBV29-1 and TRBJ1-1, the complete variable domain is SAVISQKPSRDICQRGTSLTIQCQVDSQVTMMFWYRQQPGQSLTLIATANQGSEATYESGFVIDKFPISRPNLTFSTLTVSNMSPEDSSIYLCSAGGAVPLRLEAFFGQGTRLTVV.